These 21 T cell receptor beta chains were sequenced from one sample in a study of blood T cells in healthy people across ages. Through a sample-barcoded 5' primer and a J-beta primer mix, a second PCR was run for roughly 7 to 11 cycles. TCRdb reanalysed the 5' RACE reads using MiXCR and keeps one entry per CDR3 protein. Among hundreds of thousands of distinct CDR3 sequences listed, about 50% were seen once. Material for sequencing was blood. The receptors shown here come from a woman older than 75 in good health.

This clonotype was seen repeatedly, ten times or more. This rearrangement joins TRBV6-5 to TRBJ2-1, with 8 bases aligning to TRBD2. The CDR3 extends over 15 amino acids. V was clipped by 6 bases and J by 0 bases; unmatched bases: 4. Looked up from germline, CDR1 is MNHEY and CDR2 is SVGAGI. CDR3 coding DNA: TGTGCCAGCAGCAACAGCGGGGGCTCCTACAATGAGCAGTTCTTC. It is translated as CASSNSGGSYNEQFF.

This chain connects TRBV5-6 to TRBJ2-3; maybe TRBD2 (5 bases). The germline gives CDR1 SGHDT, CDR2 YYEEEE. Trimming stripped 1 base from V and 8 bases from J, with 11 bases between. The CDR3 is 13 residues long. CDR3 in amino acids: CASSLNPSGTQYF. The DNA of the CDR3 is TGTGCCAGCAGCTTGAACCCGAGCGGTACGCAGTATTTT.

The chain uses TRBV9 and TRBJ1-1; TRBD1 might be the D (5 bases). Trimming removed 1 base from V and 5 bases from J, with 9 bases in between. CDR1 is SGDLS and CDR2 is YYNGEE in the germline V gene. The CDR3 totals 13 residues. The CDR3 loop reads CASSVYQGTEAFF. CDR3 nucleotide sequence: TGTGCCAGCAGCGTATACCAGGGAACTGAAGCTTTCTTT.

A few counts support this clonotype. The chain uses TRBV7-9 and TRBJ2-5; no definite D call. V gave up 8 bases and J gave up 3 bases, with 10 bases separating them. The CDR3 contains 12 residues. CDR1 is SEHNR and CDR2 is FQNEAQ in the germline V gene (reference sequence). The CDR3 DNA reads TGTGCCAGCGGCCAAGTGGAAGAGACCCAGTACTTC. It encodes CASGQVEETQYF.

For this clonotype: A clone one base away is much larger, so this may be a read error. V and J are TRBV5-1 and TRBJ2-4; 7 positions match TRBD2. J gave up 9 bases and V 4 bases, and 13 bases lay outside the gene matches. CDR3 length: 15 residues. Germline V CDR1 and CDR2: SGHRS, YFSETQ. Here the CDR3 reads CASSLGLTYESIQYF. Here the CDR3 DNA reads TGCGCCAGCAGCCTGGGACTAACCTATGAAAGCATTCAGTACTTC.

V and J are TRBV6-5 and TRBJ1-6, with 9 bases matching TRBD1. This CDR3 has 16 amino acids. The J segment lost 9 bases and the V segment lost 6 bases, leaving 12 bases of the junction unmatched. In germline, CDR1 is MNHEY, CDR2 SVGAGI. CDR3 protein: CASSRATGTGLSPLHF. CDR3 DNA: TGTGCCAGCAGCCGAGCCACCGGGACAGGGCTTTCACCCCTCCACTTT.

This clonotype was detected many times. DNA for the CDR3: TGCGCCAGCAGCTTGGTAGGGGGTACGAGCTCCTATAATTCACCCCTCCACTTT. This encodes CASSLVGGTSSYNSPLHF. The chain is built from TRBV5-1 and TRBJ1-6, with D possibly TRBD1 on 6 matching bases. Trimming removed 0 bases from V and 0 bases from J, with 13 bases in between. The length of the CDR3 is 18 residues. Germline CDR1 is SGHRS and CDR2 is YFSETQ.

The V and J genes are TRBV7-9 and TRBJ2-2; either TRBD1 or TRBD2 may supply D (6 bases each). V was trimmed by 5 bases and J by 4 bases, leaving 17 bases between them. This CDR3 contains 16 residues. The germline CDR1 and CDR2 sequences are SEHNR and FQNEAQ (reference sequence). The CDR3 reads CASSQSGGRRTGELFF. CDR3 DNA: TGTGCCAGCAGCCAGAGTGGGGGGCGTCGCACCGGGGAGCTGTTTTTT.

This clonotype has at least ten counts. V usage is TRBV5-1 and J usage is TRBJ2-3; TRBD2 matches 8 bases. V shed 0 bases and J 6 bases; nucleotides not matched to a gene: 21. The germline V gene has CDR1 SGHRS and CDR2 YFSETQ. CDR3 length: 20 amino acids. The CDR3 loop reads CASSLVRSGTFENTRDTQYF. The DNA of the CDR3 is TGCGCCAGCAGCTTGGTGCGTAGCGGGACCTTTGAAAACACACGTGATACGCAGTATTTT.

This clonotype was found many times. The chain has TRBV28 and TRBJ2-1; D perhaps matches TRBD2 (6 bases). The ends were cut back, 6 bases at V and 10 bases at J, with 13 bases in the middle. Germline values: CDR1 MDHEN, CDR2 SYDVKM. This CDR3 has 12 residues. The CDR3 DNA sequence: TGTGCCAGCAGCACGGGGGTTAGGGAGCAGTTCTTC. It specifies CASSTGVREQFF.

This clonotype came up a few times. The chain links TRBV6-2 or TRBV6-3 to TRBJ1-5, with 11 bases identical to TRBD1. Per germline, CDR1 MNHEY and CDR2 SVGEGT. Trimming took 6 bases from V and 6 from J; bases not matched to a gene: 4. The CDR3 has 14 residues. The CDR3 spells CASRPDRGPQPQHF. The CDR3 DNA is TGTGCCAGCAGACCGGACAGGGGGCCTCAGCCCCAGCATTTT.

J is TRBJ2-7 and V is TRBV13; the D gene is possibly TRBD2 (6 bases). Germline CDR1 is PRHDT and CDR2 is FYEKMQ (reference sequence). The CDR3 is 14 residues long. The V end lost 5 bases, the J end lost 5 bases, and 16 bases lay between the germline ends. The CDR3 nucleotides read TGTGCCAGCAGCACAGGAGAGGAGGGGAACGAGCAGTACTTC. Translation: CASSTGEEGNEQYF. Full variable domain (remainder filled in from reference TRBV13 and TRBJ2-7): AAGVIQSPRHLIKEKRETATLKCYPIPRHDTVYWYQQGPGQDPQFLISFYEKMQSDKGSIPDRFSAQQFSDYHSELNMSSLELGDSALYFCASSTGEEGNEQYFGPGTRLTVT.

This clonotype was detected many times. The rearrangement links TRBV20-1 to TRBJ2-1, with unresolved D. V was pared by 3 bases and J by 0 bases, with 9 bases between. The germline V gene has CDR1 DFQATT and CDR2 SNEGSKA (reference sequence). The CDR3 has 14 residues. The DNA of the CDR3 is TGCAGTGCTAGTGTGGACCTCTCCTACAATGAGCAGTTCTTC. Translation: CSASVDLSYNEQFF.

The rearrangement uses TRBV7-2 and TRBJ1-5; no clear D. V lost 5 bases and J lost 10, with 15 bases in between. The CDR3 contains 13 residues. CDR1 is SGHTA and CDR2 is FQGNSA in the germline V gene. Written as DNA, the CDR3 is TGTGCCAGCAGCCCGGGCAGGTTGGAACCCCAGCATTTT. Protein: CASSPGRLEPQHF.

The chain has TRBV20-1 and TRBJ2-1; 10 nucleotides align to TRBD2. Germline values: CDR1 DFQATT, CDR2 SNEGSKA (reference sequence). The CDR3 runs 16 residues. V shed 3 bases and J 1 base; nucleotides not matched to a gene: 6. CDR3 DNA sequence: TGCAGTGCTAGCTCACTAGCGGGATATTCCTACAATGAGCAGTTCTTC. Its protein product is CSASSLAGYSYNEQFF.

Notes on this clonotype: One base away lies a much larger clone, so this may be a sequencing read error. The rearrangement uses TRBV29-1 and TRBJ1-2, with TRBD1 matching over 9 bases. Trimming at V came to 4 bases and at J to 7 bases, leaving 7 bases not matched to a gene. The length of the CDR3 is 13 residues. Germline values: CDR1 SQVTM, CDR2 ANQGSEA. For the CDR3, the DNA is TGCAGCGTTGGCGACAGGGGGGGGAGTGGCTACACCTTC. Translated: CSVGDRGGSGYTF.

The rearrangement joins TRBV7-8 to TRBJ2-3; tentative D call: TRBD1 (5 bases). The ends were cut back, 3 bases at V and 6 bases at J, with 13 bases in the middle. Looked up from germline, CDR1 is SGHVS and CDR2 is FQNEAQ. There are 14 residues in the CDR3. CDR3 region: CASSFGTKGDTQYF. CDR3 nucleotides: TGTGCCAGCAGCTTTGGAACCAAGGGGGATACGCAGTATTTT.

The chain links TRBV20-1 to TRBJ1-3; D gene ambiguous. Germline V lookup: CDR1 DFQATT, CDR2 SNEGSKA (reference sequence). The CDR3 runs to 13 residues. With 3 bases removed from V and 0 bases from J, the gap between germline ends came to 6 bases. The chain's CDR3 is CSARTSSGNTIYF. The CDR3, as DNA: TGCAGTGCTAGGACCTCCTCTGGAAACACCATATATTTT.

This clonotype came up once. V usage is TRBV3-1 and J usage is TRBJ2-5, with TRBD2 identical over 14 bases. Gene TRBJ2-7 matches the end of the DNA better, so the J call may be wrong. Per the germline V gene, CDR1 is LGHDT and CDR2 is YNNKEL (reference sequence). CDR3 size: 17 residues. The CDR3 region is CASSQRWGLAGDNEQYF. DNA of the CDR3: TGTGCCAGCAGCCAGAGATGGGGACTAGCGGGAGACAACGAGCAGTACTTC.

As regards this clonotype: This could be a read error, since a much larger clone is one nucleotide away. CDR3 protein: CASSVVRSGEQYF. The CDR3 DNA reads TGTGCCAGCAGCGTAGTACGTAGTGGTGAGCAGTACTTC. The chain is built from TRBV9 and TRBJ2-7; D remains ambiguous. This CDR3 contains 13 residues. The germline CDR1 and CDR2 sequences are SGDLS and YYNGEE. V was shortened by 0 bases and J by 7 bases, with 11 bases between the two germline ends.

This clonotype was detected once. The rearrangement joins TRBV2 to TRBJ2-5, with 8 bases matching TRBD1. This CDR3 is built from 15 residues. V lost 5 bases to trimming and J lost 11 bases; unmatched junction nucleotides: 16. CDR1 is SNHLY, CDR2 FYNNEI, per germline. DNA of the CDR3: TGTGCCAGCAGTTCACAGGGGGTCTTTGGGAATGAGCAGTACTTC. This encodes CASSSQGVFGNEQYF.